The present T cell receptor (beta chain) was sequenced within a study of technical replicates of blood from a handful of donors. The data were produced by immunoSEQ multiplex PCR, yet TCRdb's version contains in-frame clones alone and is incomplete. The sample shows some 71,000 clones, almost 98% of them seen only once. In germline, CDR1 is MNHEY, CDR2 SVGAGI. The length of the CDR3 is 15 residues. Trimming left V 0 bases short and J 6 bases short, with 12 bases between. The gene calls are TRBV6-5 and TRBJ2-4; possible D gene TRBD2, 5 bases. The receptor was derived from a human donor in good health. Material for sequencing was T cells isolated from PBMCs. For the CDR3, the DNA is TGTGCCAGCAGTTACTCGCAAGAGGCGGGAAACATTCAGTACTTC. Its translation: CASSYSQEAGNIQYF.